A single sample is the source of the 12 T cell receptor beta chains below, sequenced in a study of shared clonotypes between healthy human individuals. Positive CCR7 selection of CD45RO-negative cells yielded the naive CD8 cells, and terminally differentiated effector memory CD45RA+ cells were excluded. Repertoires were generated with immunoSEQ multiplex PCR, while TCRdb's copy carries only in-frame clones and drops some. The sample lists fewer than 850,000 clones, 96% occurring once. The sequenced material came from naive CD8+ T cells sorted from blood. These receptors all stem from a man in his thirties or forties in good health.

The V gene is TRBV27, the J gene TRBJ2-5, with 8 bases identical to TRBD1. The ends lost 4 bases at V and 5 bases at J; junction bases unmatched: 18. Per germline, CDR1 MNHEY and CDR2 SMNVEV (reference sequence). This CDR3 contains 18 residues. DNA of the CDR3: TGTGCCAGCAGTTCCTTAAGGACAGGGTCTCATCTCGTGGAGACCCAGTACTTC. Protein product: CASSSLRTGSHLVETQYF.

The rearrangement links TRBV28 to TRBJ2-7; TRBD1 agrees at 12 bases. The CDR3 extends over 16 amino acids. The J segment lost 5 bases and the V segment lost 6 bases, leaving 11 bases of the junction unmatched. Germline lookup yields CDR1 MDHEN and CDR2 SYDVKM. The CDR3 DNA reads as TGTGCCAGCAGACGCGGGACAGGGGGCTCGAGACACGAGCAGTACTTC. This codes for CASRRGTGGSRHEQYF.

The V and J genes are TRBV11-2 and TRBJ2-7, with TRBD2 matching over 8 bases. V dropped 4 bases and J dropped 2; count of bases not matched to a gene: 10. The CDR3 length is 16 residues. The V gene's germline CDR1 is SGHAT and CDR2 FQNNGV. CDR3 nucleotide sequence: TGTGCCAGCAGCTCCGGGGGGGGACTGAAGACCTACGAGCAGTACTTC. Its protein is CASSSGGGLKTYEQYF.

The rearrangement joins TRBV27 to TRBJ2-1; 9 bases agree with TRBD2. The CDR3 extends over 17 amino acids. Germline lookup yields CDR1 MNHEY and CDR2 SMNVEV (reference sequence). V trimming: 4 bases; J trimming: 0 bases; junction bases outside the gene matches: 7. This CDR3 is CASSSPSGASSYNEQFF. As DNA, the CDR3 is TGTGCCAGCAGTTCCCCTAGCGGGGCGAGCTCCTACAATGAGCAGTTCTTC.

This chain connects TRBV29-1 to TRBJ1-1; weak D call: TRBD1 (6 bases). Germline V gives CDR1 SQVTM, CDR2 ANQGSEA. Deletions cut 4 bases from V and 4 bases from J, with 16 bases between. This CDR3 comprises 14 residues. Here the CDR3 reads CSVGGRGRGTEAFF. The CDR3 bases are TGCAGCGTTGGGGGCAGGGGCCGGGGCACTGAAGCTTTCTTT.

The rearrangement joins TRBV29-1 to TRBJ2-2, with D tentatively TRBD1 or TRBD2 (5 bases each). Germline V CDR1 and CDR2: SQVTM, ANQGSEA. CDR3 length: 15 residues. Trimming removed 4 bases from V and 5 bases from J, with 17 bases in between. The CDR3 sequence is CSVVKRDRETGELFF. CDR3 nucleotide sequence: TGCAGCGTTGTTAAAAGGGACCGCGAAACCGGGGAGCTGTTTTTT.

The gene calls are TRBV14 and TRBJ1-2; D gene ambiguous. Germline CDR1 reads SGHDN; CDR2 reads FVKESK. Trimming shortened V by 4 bases and J by 4 bases, and 16 bases separated the two germline ends. The CDR3 spans 15 residues. The CDR3 sequence: CASSPSVGPFYGYTF. Here the CDR3 DNA reads TGTGCCAGCAGCCCAAGTGTCGGCCCCTTCTATGGCTACACCTTC.

This clone was seen just once. This chain connects TRBV29-1 to TRBJ1-5; D remains ambiguous. Germline V CDR1 and CDR2: SQVTM, ANQGSEA. The CDR3 runs to 12 residues. Trimming took off 7 bases at V and 3 bases at J, with 10 bases between the two ends. DNA of the CDR3: TGCAGCGCGGGTCGGGACAATCAGCCCCAGCATTTT. This translates into CSAGRDNQPQHF.

The chain joins TRBV30 to TRBJ2-7; D not resolved. Germline assignment: CDR1 GTSNPN and CDR2 SVGIG (reference sequence). CDR3 size: 13 residues. Trimming took off 2 bases at V and 7 bases at J, with 15 bases between the two ends. The CDR3 spells CAWSSLAVGEQYF. The CDR3 nucleotides read TGTGCCTGGAGTTCTCTGGCCGTGGGTGAGCAGTACTTC.

The chain has TRBV9 and TRBJ2-7; D call uncertain. This CDR3 spans 15 amino acids. V was shortened by 0 bases and J by 3 bases, with 13 bases between the two germline ends. The germline V gene has CDR1 SGDLS and CDR2 YYNGEE. The CDR3 loop reads CASSVGAARIYEQYF. The CDR3 DNA follows: TGTGCCAGCAGCGTAGGGGCCGCACGAATCTACGAGCAGTACTTC.

This clone was observed a single time. The chain joins TRBV15 to TRBJ2-1; 8 bases map to TRBD1. Germline CDR1 reads LNHNV; CDR2 reads YYDKDF (reference sequence). V was pared by 4 bases and J by 8 bases, with 10 bases of the junction left unmatched. CDR3 length equals 15 residues. CDR3: CATSTGQDLWDEQFF. The CDR3 bases are TGTGCCACCAGCACGGGACAGGACCTCTGGGATGAGCAGTTCTTC.

The V call is TRBV9, the J call TRBJ2-3, with D maybe TRBD1 (6 bases). With 0 bases removed from V and 1 base from J, the gap between germline ends came to 15 bases. The CDR3 is 17 residues long. CDR1 is SGDLS and CDR2 is YYNGEE in the germline V gene. In DNA form, the CDR3 reads TGTGCCAGCAGCGTAGCCCGGACAGTGAGGGGCACAGATACGCAGTATTTT. This translates into CASSVARTVRGTDTQYF.